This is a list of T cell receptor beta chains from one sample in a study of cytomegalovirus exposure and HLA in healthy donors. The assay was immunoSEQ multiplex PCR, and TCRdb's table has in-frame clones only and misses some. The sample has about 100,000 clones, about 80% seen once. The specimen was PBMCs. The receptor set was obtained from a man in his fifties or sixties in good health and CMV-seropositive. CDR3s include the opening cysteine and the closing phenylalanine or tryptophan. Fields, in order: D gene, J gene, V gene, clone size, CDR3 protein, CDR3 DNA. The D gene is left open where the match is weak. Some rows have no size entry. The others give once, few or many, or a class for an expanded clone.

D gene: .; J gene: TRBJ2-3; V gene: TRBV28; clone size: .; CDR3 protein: CASSPNAGAQDTQYF; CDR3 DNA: TGTGCCAGCAGTCCAAACGCGGGGGCCCAAGATACGCAGTATTTT
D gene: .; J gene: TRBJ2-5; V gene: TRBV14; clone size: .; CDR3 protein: CASSQGRGSRLAQYF; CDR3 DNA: TGTGCCAGCAGCCAAGGCCGGGGAAGTCGGTTAGCCCAGTACTTC
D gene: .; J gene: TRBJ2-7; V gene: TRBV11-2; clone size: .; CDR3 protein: CASSKIQGRGSNEQYF; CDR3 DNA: TGTGCCAGCAGCAAAATTCAGGGCAGGGGATCTAACGAGCAGTACTTC
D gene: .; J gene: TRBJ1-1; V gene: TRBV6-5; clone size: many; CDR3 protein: CASPSQAFF; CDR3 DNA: TGTGCCAGCCCATCACAGGCTTTCTTT
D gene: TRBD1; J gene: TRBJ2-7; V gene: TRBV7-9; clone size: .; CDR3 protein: CASSRLPTGDEQYF; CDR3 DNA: TGTGCCAGCAGCCGGCTACCAACAGGGGACGAGCAGTACTTC
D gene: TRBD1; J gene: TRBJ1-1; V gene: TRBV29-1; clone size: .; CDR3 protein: CSVYTGGWTEAFF; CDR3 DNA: TGCAGCGTTTATACAGGGGGATGGACTGAAGCTTTCTTT
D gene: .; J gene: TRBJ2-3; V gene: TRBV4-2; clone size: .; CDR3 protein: CASSFLTGGTDTQYF; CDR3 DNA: TGTGCCAGCAGCTTCCTTACCGGGGGTACAGATACGCAGTATTTT
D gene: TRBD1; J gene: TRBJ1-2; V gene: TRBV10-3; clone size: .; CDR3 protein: CAITGTAGYTF; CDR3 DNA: TGTGCCATCACCGGGACAGCTGGCTACACCTTC
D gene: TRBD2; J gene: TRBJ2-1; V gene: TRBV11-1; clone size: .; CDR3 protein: CASVGLAGGSSYNEQFF; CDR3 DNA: TGTGCCAGCGTTGGACTAGCGGGGGGGAGCTCCTACAATGAGCAGTTCTTC
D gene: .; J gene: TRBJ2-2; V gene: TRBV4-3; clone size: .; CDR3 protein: CASSQEAGANTGELFF; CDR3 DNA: TGCGCCAGCAGCCAAGAGGCAGGGGCGAACACCGGGGAGCTGTTTTTT
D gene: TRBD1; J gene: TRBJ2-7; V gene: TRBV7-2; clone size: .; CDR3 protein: CASSVGDRGHEQYF; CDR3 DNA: TGTGCCAGCAGCGTAGGAGACAGGGGCCACGAGCAGTACTTC
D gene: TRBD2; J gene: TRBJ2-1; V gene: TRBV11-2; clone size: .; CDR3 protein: CASSLEGTSGLNEQFF; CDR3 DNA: TGTGCCAGCAGCTTAGAGGGGACTAGCGGGCTAAATGAGCAGTTCTTC
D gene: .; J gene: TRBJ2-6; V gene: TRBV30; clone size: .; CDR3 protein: CAWRGPSGANVLTF; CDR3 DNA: TGTGCCTGGAGGGGGCCCTCTGGGGCCAACGTCCTGACTTTC
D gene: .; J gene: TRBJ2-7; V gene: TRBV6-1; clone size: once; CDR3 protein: CASQQGGSEQYF; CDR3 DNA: TGTGCCAGCCAGCAAGGGGGTAGCGAGCAGTACTTC
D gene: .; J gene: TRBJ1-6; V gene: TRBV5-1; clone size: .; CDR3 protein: CASSIGQSRSNSPLHF; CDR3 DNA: TGCGCCAGCAGCATTGGACAGTCTCGCTCGAATTCACCCCTCCACTTT
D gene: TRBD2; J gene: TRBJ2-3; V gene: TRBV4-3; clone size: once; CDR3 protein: CASSPLAGSTDTQYF; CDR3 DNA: TGCGCCAGCAGCCCCCTAGCGGGGAGCACAGATACGCAGTATTTT
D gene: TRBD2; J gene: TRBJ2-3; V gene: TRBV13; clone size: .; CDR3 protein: CASSSNGGANTQYF; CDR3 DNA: TGTGCCAGCAGCTCCAACGGGGGGGCGAATACGCAGTATTTT
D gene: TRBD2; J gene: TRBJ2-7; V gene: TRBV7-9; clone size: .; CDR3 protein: CASSSPLAGAGEQYF; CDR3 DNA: TGTGCCAGCAGCTCCCCTCTAGCGGGGGCGGGAGAGCAGTACTTC
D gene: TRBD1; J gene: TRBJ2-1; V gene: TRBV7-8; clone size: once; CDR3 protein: CASSSQQGVSYNEQFF; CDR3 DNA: TGTGCCAGCAGCTCCCAGCAGGGGGTCTCCTACAATGAGCAGTTCTTC
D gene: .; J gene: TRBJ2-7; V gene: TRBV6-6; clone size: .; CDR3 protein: CASSYEGPRGEQYF; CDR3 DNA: TGTGCCAGCAGTTACGAAGGACCTAGGGGCGAGCAGTACTTC
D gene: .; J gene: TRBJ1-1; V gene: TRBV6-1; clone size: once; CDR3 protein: CASRGVQDGRTEAFF; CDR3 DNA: TGTGCCAGCAGAGGGGTACAGGATGGGAGGACTGAAGCTTTCTTT
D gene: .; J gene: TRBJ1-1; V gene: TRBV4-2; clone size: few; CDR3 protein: CASSQEDRALNTEAFF; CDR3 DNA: TGTGCCAGCAGCCAAGAGGACAGAGCTTTGAACACTGAAGCTTTCTTT
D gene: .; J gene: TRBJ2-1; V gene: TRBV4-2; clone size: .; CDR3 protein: CASSQSGGSSYNEQFF; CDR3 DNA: TGTGCCAGCAGCCAGAGCGGTGGGAGCTCCTACAATGAGCAGTTCTTC
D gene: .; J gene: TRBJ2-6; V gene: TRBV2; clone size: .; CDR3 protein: CASSAGGSGANVLTF; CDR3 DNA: TGTGCCAGCAGTGCCGGGGGCTCTGGGGCCAACGTCCTGACTTTC
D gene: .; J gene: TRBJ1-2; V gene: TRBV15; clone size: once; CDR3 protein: CATSRDGGNYGYTF; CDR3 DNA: TGTGCCACCAGCAGAGATGGAGGAAACTATGGCTACACCTTC
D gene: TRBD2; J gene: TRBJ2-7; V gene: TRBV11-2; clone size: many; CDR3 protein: CASSLVAGRGEQYF; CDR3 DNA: TGTGCCAGCAGCTTGGTAGCGGGGAGGGGCGAGCAGTACTTC
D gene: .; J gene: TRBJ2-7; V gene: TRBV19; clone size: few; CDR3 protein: CATPLVSEIYEQYF; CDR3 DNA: TGTGCCACCCCACTAGTGTCAGAAATCTACGAGCAGTACTTC
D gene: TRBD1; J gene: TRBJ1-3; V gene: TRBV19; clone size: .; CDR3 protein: CASRGTGGNTIYF; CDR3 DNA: TGTGCCAGTAGAGGGACAGGGGGAAACACCATATATTTT
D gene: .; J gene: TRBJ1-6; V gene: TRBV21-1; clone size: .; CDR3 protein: CAETGLGQNNSPLHF; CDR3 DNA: TGTGCCGAAACCGGTCTAGGACAAAATAATTCACCCCTCCACTTT
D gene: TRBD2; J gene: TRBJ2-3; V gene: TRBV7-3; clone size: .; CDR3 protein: CASSSPGTSGGAYTDTQYF; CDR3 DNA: TGTGCCAGCAGCTCCCCCGGGACTAGCGGGGGGGCTTACACAGATACGCAGTATTTT
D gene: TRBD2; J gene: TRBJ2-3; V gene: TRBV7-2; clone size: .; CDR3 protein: CASSLVSGGRGTQYF; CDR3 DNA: TGTGCCAGCAGCTTAGTTAGCGGGGGGAGGGGTACGCAGTATTTT
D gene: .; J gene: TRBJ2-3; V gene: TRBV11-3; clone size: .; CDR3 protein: CASSLGETGSDTDTQYF; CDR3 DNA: TGTGCCAGCAGCTTAGGAGAGACAGGTTCGGACACAGATACGCAGTATTTT
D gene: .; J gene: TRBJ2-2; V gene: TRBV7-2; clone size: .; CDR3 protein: CASSSTQGVTGELFF; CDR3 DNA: TGTGCCAGCAGCTCCACACAGGGCGTCACCGGGGAGCTGTTTTTT
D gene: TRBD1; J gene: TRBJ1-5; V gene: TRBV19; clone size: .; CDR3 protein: CASSPGQGAGQPQHF; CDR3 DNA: TGTGCCAGTAGTCCCGGACAGGGGGCGGGACAGCCCCAGCATTTT
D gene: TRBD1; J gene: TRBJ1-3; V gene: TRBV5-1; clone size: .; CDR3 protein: CASSPRTGVSGNTIYF; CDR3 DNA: TGCGCCAGCAGCCCCCGGACAGGCGTCTCTGGAAACACCATATATTTT
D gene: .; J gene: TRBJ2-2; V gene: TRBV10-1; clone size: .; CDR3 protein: CASSTGYTGELFF; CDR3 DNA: TGCGCCAGCAGTACAGGGTACACCGGGGAGCTGTTTTTT
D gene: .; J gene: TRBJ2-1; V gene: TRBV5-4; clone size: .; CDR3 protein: CASSLDLTGSHEQFF; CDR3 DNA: TGTGCCAGCAGCTTGGACCTAACAGGGAGCCATGAGCAGTTCTTC
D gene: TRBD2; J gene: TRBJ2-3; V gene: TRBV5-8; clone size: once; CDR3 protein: CASRPGLAGVEEQYF; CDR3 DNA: TGTGCCAGCAGACCCGGACTAGCGGGGGTGGAGGAGCAGTATTTT
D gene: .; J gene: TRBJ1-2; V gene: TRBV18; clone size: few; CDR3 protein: CASSSNQGRVNGYTF; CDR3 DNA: TGTGCCAGCTCATCGAACCAGGGGAGAGTAAACGGCTACACCTTC
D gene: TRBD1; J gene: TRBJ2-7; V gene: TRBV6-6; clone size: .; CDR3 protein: CASSYSPGQGLYEQYF; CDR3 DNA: TGTGCCAGCAGTTACTCGCCGGGACAGGGTTTGTACGAGCAGTACTTC
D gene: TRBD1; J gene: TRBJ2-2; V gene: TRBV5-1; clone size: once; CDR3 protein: CASSGIQGTGELFF; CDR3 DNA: TGCGCCAGCAGCGGGATACAGGGGACCGGGGAGCTGTTTTTT
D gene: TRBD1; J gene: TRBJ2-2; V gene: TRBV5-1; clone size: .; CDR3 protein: CASRGTGTTGELFF; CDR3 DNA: TGCGCCAGCAGGGGGACAGGGACCACCGGGGAGCTGTTTTTT
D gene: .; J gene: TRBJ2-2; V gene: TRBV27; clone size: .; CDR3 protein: CASSFEGDTGELFF; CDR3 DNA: TGTGCCAGCAGTTTCGAGGGGGACACCGGGGAGCTGTTTTTT
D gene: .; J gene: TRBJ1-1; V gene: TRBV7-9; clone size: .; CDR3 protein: CASSLSYPVTGFLNTEAFF; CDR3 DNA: TGTGCCAGCAGCTTGTCTTATCCCGTGACAGGCTTCTTGAACACTGAAGCTTTCTTT
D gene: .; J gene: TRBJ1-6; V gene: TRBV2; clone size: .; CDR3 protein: CASSEREINSPLHF; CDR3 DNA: TGTGCCAGCAGTGAGAGGGAGATTAATTCACCCCTCCACTTT
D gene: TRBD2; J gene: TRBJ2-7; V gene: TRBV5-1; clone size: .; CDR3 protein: CASSFTGTRAYEQYF; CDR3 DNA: TGCGCCAGCAGCTTTACCGGGACTAGGGCCTACGAGCAGTACTTC
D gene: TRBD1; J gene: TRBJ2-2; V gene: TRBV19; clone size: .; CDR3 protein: CASSFGQGGTGELFF; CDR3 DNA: TGTGCCAGTAGTTTTGGACAGGGAGGCACCGGGGAGCTGTTTTTT
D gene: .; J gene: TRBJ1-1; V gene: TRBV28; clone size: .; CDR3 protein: CASRQTTVAFF; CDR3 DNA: TGTGCCAGCAGACAAACGACAGTGGCTTTCTTT